Below are 26 T cell receptor beta chains sequenced from a single sample in a study of cytomegalovirus exposure and HLA in healthy donors. Method: immunoSEQ multiplex PCR; TCRdb's copy keeps in-frame clones and lacks some. In the table there are over 60,000 clones, approximately 95% of which are singletons. Sequences were obtained from PBMCs. These receptors were obtained from a man between 18 and 35 years old in good health and CMV-seronegative.

This clone was detected once. The J gene is TRBJ2-3, the V gene TRBV9; the D gene is possibly TRBD2 (6 bases). Trimming removed 0 bases from V and 5 bases from J, with 13 bases in between. Germline-derived CDR1 and CDR2 are SGDLS and YYNGEE. This CDR3 has 15 amino acids. CDR3 sequence: CASSVGGGKGDTQYF. For the CDR3, the DNA is TGTGCCAGCAGCGTAGGTGGGGGGAAAGGAGATACGCAGTATTTT.

This clone was seen once. This chain connects TRBV28 to TRBJ2-2, with D possibly being TRBD1 (6 bases). The CDR3 runs to 15 residues. Germline CDR1 MDHEN, CDR2 SYDVKM. V lost 3 bases and J lost 3, with 11 bases in between. This CDR3 is CASSFLRGYTGELFF. The CDR3 nucleotides are TGTGCCAGCAGTTTCTTAAGGGGGTACACCGGGGAGCTGTTTTTT.

The chain uses TRBV7-9 and TRBJ1-1; D unresolved. The ends were cut back, 3 bases at V and 4 bases at J, with 6 bases in the middle. Germline lookup yields CDR1 SEHNR and CDR2 FQNEAQ (reference sequence). The CDR3 is 12 residues long. The CDR3 DNA is TGTGCCAGCAGCTTGGACTTCACTGAAGCTTTCTTT. Its translation: CASSLDFTEAFF.

This chain links TRBV13 with TRBJ2-2, with D perhaps TRBD2 (6 bases). V lost 0 bases and J lost 5, with 10 bases in between. Germline loops: CDR1 PRHDT, CDR2 FYEKMQ (reference sequence). This CDR3 is 15 amino acids long. The CDR3 reads CASSLGLGGTGELFF. The CDR3 DNA follows: TGTGCCAGCAGCTTAGGCCTAGGAGGGACCGGGGAGCTGTTTTTT.

The chain recombines TRBV28 with TRBJ1-4, with 7 bases matching TRBD1. Germline values: CDR1 MDHEN, CDR2 SYDVKM. CDR3 length: 15 residues. The J segment lost 8 bases and the V segment lost 5 bases, leaving 11 bases of the junction unmatched. CDR3 amino acids: CASSTHTGAAEKLFF. CDR3 DNA sequence: TGTGCCAGCAGTACACACACAGGGGCGGCCGAAAAACTGTTTTTT.

The chain joins TRBV7-9 to TRBJ2-3; 8 positions match TRBD2. V shed 5 bases, J shed 1 base, and the junction held 5 bases outside the gene matches. Germline CDR1 is SEHNR and CDR2 is FQNEAQ (reference sequence). CDR3 size: 15 residues. The CDR3 sequence is CASSDSGVRTDTQYF. The CDR3 nucleotides are TGTGCCAGCAGCGATAGCGGGGTTCGCACAGATACGCAGTATTTT.

The rearrangement joins TRBV6-6 to TRBJ1-5; the D gene is possibly TRBD1 (6 bases). The germline CDR1 and CDR2 sequences are MNHNY and SVGAGI (reference sequence). The CDR3 is 14 amino acids. Trimming removed 2 bases at V and 5 bases at J, with 10 bases between. The CDR3 coding sequence is TGTGCCAGCAGTTACCGGACAGAGGATCAGCCCCAGCATTTT. Translating gives CASSYRTEDQPQHF.

The chain couples TRBV6-1 to TRBJ1-1; tentatively, D is TRBD1 (6 bases). Germline loops: CDR1 MNHNS, CDR2 SASEGT. There are 13 residues in the CDR3. Trimming stripped 6 bases from V and 4 bases from J, with 12 bases between. The CDR3 region is CASRQTGATEAFF. Here the CDR3 DNA reads TGTGCCAGCAGACAGACAGGCGCCACTGAAGCTTTCTTT.

This chain uses TRBV6-1 with TRBJ1-1; D possibly corresponds to TRBD1 (6 bases). V lost 1 base and J lost 1, with 10 bases in between. This CDR3 comprises 15 residues. The V gene's germline CDR1 is MNHNS and CDR2 SASEGT. In DNA form, the CDR3 reads TGTGCCAGCAGTGAAGTGGACAGAGCGAACACTGAAGCTTTCTTT. Amino acid sequence: CASSEVDRANTEAFF.

The CDR3 spells CASSSPGDKAFF. In DNA, the CDR3 is TGTGCCAGCAGTTCCCCCGGGGATAAAGCTTTCTTT. The chain combines TRBV6-5 with TRBJ1-1; D is unclear. The CDR3 length is 12 residues. Germline CDR1 MNHEY, CDR2 SVGAGI. V lost 4 bases, J lost 9 bases, and 12 bases lay in between.

Only a few counts were recorded for this clone. The chain recombines TRBV7-2 with TRBJ2-1, with TRBD1 identical over 7 bases. The trim removed 8 bases at V and 2 bases at J, leaving 6 bases unmatched. Germline-derived CDR1 and CDR2 are SGHTA and FQGNSA. This CDR3 contains 14 residues. The CDR3 nucleotides are TGTGCCAGCGAGTTAGACAGGGCCTACAATGAGCAGTTCTTC. It translates to CASELDRAYNEQFF.

This clone was detected only once. V gene TRBV5-1 combines with J gene TRBJ2-7; 8 nucleotides agree with TRBD2. V dropped 3 bases and J dropped 5; count of bases not matched to a gene: 10. CDR1 is SGHRS and CDR2 is YFSETQ in the germline V gene. This CDR3 comprises 15 residues. This CDR3 reads CASSSGGALIDEQYF. CDR3 nucleotides: TGCGCCAGCAGCTCCGGGGGGGCCCTTATCGACGAGCAGTACTTC.

The chain is built from TRBV15 and TRBJ1-2; TRBD1 aligns across 8 bases. This CDR3 has 14 amino acids. V lost 5 bases, J lost 4 bases, and 6 bases stayed unmatched. Germline V CDR1 and CDR2: LNHNV, YYDKDF (reference sequence). The CDR3 spells CATSATGGLYGYTF. In DNA, the CDR3 is TGTGCCACCAGCGCAACAGGGGGGCTCTATGGCTACACCTTC.

The rearrangement joins TRBV19 to TRBJ2-6; D gene unclear. Deletions cut 3 bases from V and 0 bases from J, with 15 bases between. The germline V gene encodes CDR1 LNHDA and CDR2 SQIVND (reference sequence). The CDR3 is 18 amino acids. CDR3 DNA: TGTGCCAGTAGTATGCAATGGAGAACGAGCTCTGGGGCCAACGTCCTGACTTTC. This codes for CASSMQWRTSSGANVLTF. The whole variable domain, remainder taken from reference TRBV19 and TRBJ2-6, is DGGITQSPKYLFRKEGQNVTLSCEQNLNHDAMYWYRQDPGQGLRLIYYSQIVNDFQKGDIAEGYSVSREKKESFPLTVTSAQKNPTAFYLCASSMQWRTSSGANVLTFGAGSRLTVL.

In nucleotides, the CDR3 is TGCGCCAGCAGCCGGGGGGAAAGCACCGGGGAGCTGTTTTTT. Protein sequence: CASSRGESTGELFF. This sequence joins TRBV5-1 and TRBJ2-2, with 7 bases fitting TRBD2. The CDR3 has 14 amino acids. Per germline, CDR1 SGHRS and CDR2 YFSETQ. V shed 4 bases and J 4 bases; nucleotides not matched to a gene: 4.

The V and J genes are TRBV11-2 and TRBJ1-5; TRBD1 aligns across 7 bases. With 0 bases clipped from V and 2 bases from J, the junction kept 1 base outside the gene matches. The germline CDR1 and CDR2 sequences are SGHAT and FQNNGV. The CDR3 loop spans 15 amino acids. The CDR3: CASSLDGQGNQPQHF. The CDR3 nucleotides read TGTGCCAGCAGCTTAGACGGACAGGGCAATCAGCCCCAGCATTTT.

The chain has TRBV7-9 and TRBJ2-5; TRBD1 agrees at 7 bases. Per the germline V gene, CDR1 is SEHNR and CDR2 is FQNEAQ (reference sequence). With V trimmed by 5 bases and J by 5 bases, 8 bases remained unmatched. The CDR3 spans 14 residues. Here the CDR3 reads CASSPPQGKETQYF. In nucleotides, the CDR3 is TGTGCCAGCAGCCCCCCACAGGGGAAGGAGACCCAGTACTTC.

The rearrangement joins TRBV28 to TRBJ2-2; D uncertain. V gave up 1 base and J gave up 6 bases, with 3 bases separating them. This CDR3 region has 12 residues. The germline V gene encodes CDR1 MDHEN and CDR2 SYDVKM. The CDR3 nucleotides are TGTGCCAGCAGTTTATTAGCCGGGGAGCTGTTTTTT. Its protein is CASSLLAGELFF.

The J gene is TRBJ2-3, the V gene TRBV11-2; 11 positions match TRBD2. V lost 2 bases and J lost 0; bases outside the gene matches: 1. The CDR3 length is 16 residues. Germline V lookup: CDR1 SGHAT, CDR2 FQNNGV. In nucleotides, the CDR3 is TGTGCCAGCAGCTTAACTAGCGGGGGTAGCACAGATACGCAGTATTTT. Its translation is CASSLTSGGSTDTQYF.

The rearrangement links TRBV11-2 to TRBJ2-2; no definite D call. Looked up from germline, CDR1 is SGHAT and CDR2 is FQNNGV. The CDR3 loop spans 14 amino acids. The V end was cut by 3 bases, the J end by 6 bases, with 11 bases between. CDR3 coding DNA: TGTGCCAGCAGCTTTGGGCAGACCTCCGGGGAGCTGTTTTTT. Its translation is CASSFGQTSGELFF.

The rearrangement joins TRBV4-2 to TRBJ2-1; possibly TRBD2 for D (5 bases). Germline loops: CDR1 LGHNA, CDR2 YNFKEQ. The V gene lost 1 base and the J gene lost 4 bases, with 14 bases spanning the gap. The CDR3 extends over 16 amino acids. The CDR3 sequence is CASSQVGSGEYNEQFF. The CDR3 coding sequence is TGTGCCAGCAGCCAAGTGGGGTCCGGGGAGTACAATGAGCAGTTCTTC.

The chain employs TRBV30 and TRBJ2-5; 8 bases agree with TRBD2. This CDR3 has 15 amino acids. V gave up 0 bases and J gave up 4 bases; unmatched junction bases: 7. CDR1 and CDR2 (germline): GTSNPN, SVGIG (reference sequence). CDR3 region: CAWSVLTGGRETQYF. The CDR3, as DNA: TGTGCCTGGAGTGTCTTAACGGGGGGGCGAGAGACCCAGTACTTC.

The chain couples TRBV6-5 to TRBJ2-7; TRBD2 is a possible D gene (6 bases). Germline CDR1 reads MNHEY; CDR2 reads SVGAGI. Trimming pared 4 bases from V and 3 bases from J, leaving 10 bases between. This CDR3 is built from 13 residues. Here the CDR3 DNA reads TGTGCCAGCAGTTCCCGGGGGAACTACGAGCAGTACTTC. Translated: CASSSRGNYEQYF.

CDR3 region: CASSLSLQATNEKLFF. The CDR3 DNA sequence: TGTGCCAGCAGTTTATCCTTACAAGCAACTAATGAAAAACTGTTTTTT. The genes are TRBV27 and TRBJ1-4; no definite D call. CDR3 length: 16 amino acids. The V gene lost 0 bases and the J gene lost 0 bases, with 8 bases spanning the gap. Germline CDR1 reads MNHEY; CDR2 reads SMNVEV (reference sequence).

The chain uses TRBV4-3 and TRBJ2-3; TRBD2 matches 7 bases. Germline-derived CDR1 and CDR2 are LGHNA and YSLEER. The CDR3 is 14 amino acids. The V and J ends lost 4 bases and 5 bases, in that order; junction bases with no gene match: 6. The CDR3 region is CASSPRGGGDTQYF. CDR3 coding DNA: TGCGCCAGCAGCCCCCGCGGGGGAGGAGATACGCAGTATTTT.

This clone has a single count. The CDR3 sequence: CASSTGQGTYGYTF. In nucleotides, the CDR3 is TGTGCCAGTAGTACGGGACAGGGGACCTATGGCTACACCTTC. V usage is TRBV19 and J usage is TRBJ1-2; 10 bases fit TRBD1. Germline V lookup: CDR1 LNHDA, CDR2 SQIVND (reference sequence). The CDR3 spans 14 residues. J lost 4 bases, V lost 4 bases, and 3 bases had no gene match. Full variable domain (outside the CDR3, taken from reference TRBV19 and TRBJ1-2): DGGITQSPKYLFRKEGQNVTLSCEQNLNHDAMYWYRQDPGQGLRLIYYSQIVNDFQKGDIAEGYSVSREKKESFPLTVTSAQKNPTAFYLCASSTGQGTYGYTFGSGTRLTVV.